This passage covers 31 T cell receptor beta chains from one sample sequenced in a study of blood T cell repertoires in COVID-19. This table comes from immunoSEQ multiplex PCR, and its TCRdb copy is limited to in-frame clones, with some not included. Of roughly 97,000 clones in the sample, over 65% were seen once. The specimen sequenced was peripheral blood. These receptors came from a man between 60 and 75 years old with acute or convalescent COVID-19.

This clone showed up just once. The rearrangement links TRBV28 to TRBJ1-2, with 9 bases identical to TRBD1. Germline assignment: CDR1 MDHEN and CDR2 SYDVKM. Trimming removed 4 bases from V and 4 bases from J; junction bases left unmatched: 16. CDR3 length: 18 amino acids. The CDR3 spells CASSSILDRGAGIYGYTF. In DNA form, the CDR3 reads TGTGCCAGCAGTTCGATATTAGACAGGGGGGCAGGCATCTATGGCTACACCTTC.

This chain joins TRBV19 and TRBJ2-2; 12 nucleotides line up with TRBD2. J lost 4 bases, V lost 4 bases, and 1 base had no gene match. From germline, CDR1 is LNHDA and CDR2 SQIVND (reference sequence). This CDR3 comprises 15 residues. CDR3 DNA: TGTGCCAGTAGTAGGGGACTAGCGGGCACCGGGGAGCTGTTTTTT. Translation: CASSRGLAGTGELFF. Variable domain in full (rest from reference TRBV19 and TRBJ2-2): DGGITQSPKYLFRKEGQNVTLSCEQNLNHDAMYWYRQDPGQGLRLIYYSQIVNDFQKGDIAEGYSVSREKKESFPLTVTSAQKNPTAFYLCASSRGLAGTGELFFGEGSRLTVL.

The rearrangement uses TRBV7-9 and TRBJ1-2; possibly TRBD1 for D (6 bases). This CDR3 is built from 15 residues. Trimming left V 5 bases short and J 8 bases short, with 21 bases between. The germline V gene encodes CDR1 SEHNR and CDR2 FQNEAQ (reference sequence). CDR3 sequence reads: CASSPGGGAREGYTF. DNA of the CDR3: TGTGCCAGCAGCCCGGGAGGGGGGGCGCGGGAAGGCTACACCTTC. Looking up the rest from reference TRBV7-9 and TRBJ1-2 gives the full variable domain: DTGVSQNPRHKITKRGQNVTFRCDPISEHNRLYWYRQTLGQGPEFLTYFQNEAQLEKSRLLSDRFSAERPKGSFSTLEIQRTEQGDSAMYLCASSPGGGAREGYTFGSGTRLTVV.

The chain links TRBV9 to TRBJ2-3; D may be TRBD2 (5 bases). Germline assignment: CDR1 SGDLS and CDR2 YYNGEE. This CDR3 spans 12 amino acids. V was shortened by 6 bases and J by 5 bases, with 10 bases between the two germline ends. The CDR3 spells CASKSGEDTQYF. CDR3 nucleotide sequence: TGTGCCAGCAAGTCCGGGGAAGATACGCAGTATTTT.

This chain joins TRBV24-1 and TRBJ2-3, with D uncertain. Germline V gene data show CDR1 as KGHDR and CDR2 as SFDVKD. Trimming cost V 5 bases and J 4 bases, with 12 bases left between them. The CDR3 totals 14 residues. The CDR3 protein is CATSARGGSDTQYF. CDR3 sequence (DNA): TGTGCCACCAGTGCTAGAGGCGGCTCAGATACGCAGTATTTT.

This clone was picked up one time. The rearrangement joins TRBV29-1 to TRBJ2-1; D is perhaps TRBD2 (6 bases). This CDR3 is 14 amino acids long. Trimming took off 4 bases at V and 5 bases at J, with 15 bases between the two ends. The germline gives CDR1 SQVTM, CDR2 ANQGSEA. In DNA form, the CDR3 reads TGCAGCGTTGGACCCCGGGACTTTAACAATGAGCAGTTCTTC. Translated, it gives CSVGPRDFNNEQFF.

The genes are TRBV5-1 and TRBJ2-2; 7 positions agree with TRBD1. Germline assignment: CDR1 SGHRS and CDR2 YFSETQ. This CDR3 has 16 amino acids. The V segment lost 4 bases and the J segment 6 bases; nucleotides outside the gene matches: 12. This CDR3 reads CASSLWDSNESGELFF. CDR3 in DNA: TGCGCCAGCAGCCTTTGGGACAGTAACGAATCCGGGGAGCTGTTTTTT.

This clone has just a few counts. V usage is TRBV28 and J usage is TRBJ2-7; a possible D gene is TRBD1 (5 bases). CDR3 size: 13 residues. V was trimmed by 8 bases and J by 2 bases, leaving 13 bases between them. From germline, CDR1 is MDHEN and CDR2 SYDVKM. CDR3 bases: TGTGCCAGCGCTGACAGTTACACCTACGAGCAGTACTTC. It codes for CASADSYTYEQYF.

V is TRBV5-1 and J is TRBJ2-7; 7 nucleotides agree with TRBD1. CDR1 is SGHRS, CDR2 YFSETQ, per germline. The CDR3 loop spans 16 amino acids. J gave up 3 bases and V 0 bases, and 9 bases lay outside the gene matches. The CDR3 sequence is CASSLAPDRVLYEQYF. CDR3 bases: TGCGCCAGCAGCTTGGCCCCAGACAGGGTGCTCTACGAGCAGTACTTC.

The chain has TRBV18 and TRBJ2-7, with 10 bases fitting TRBD2. The junction had 8 bases not matched to a gene; V was cut back by 5 bases and J by 1 base. The CDR3 covers 16 residues. Germline V lookup: CDR1 KGHSH, CDR2 LQKENI. CDR3 region: CASSARQGLASYEQYF. The CDR3 coding sequence is TGTGCCAGCTCAGCCAGACAGGGACTAGCGTCCTACGAGCAGTACTTC.

The rearrangement uses TRBV19 and TRBJ1-6, with TRBD1 matching 7 bases. CDR3 size: 16 residues. Germline V gives CDR1 LNHDA, CDR2 SQIVND (reference sequence). With 7 bases clipped from V and 5 bases from J, the junction kept 11 bases outside the gene matches. The CDR3 nucleotides read TGTGCCAGTACCGCCATGGGGGGACAGAATAATTCACCCCTCCACTTT. Its protein is CASTAMGGQNNSPLHF.

A few counts support this clone. The chain carries TRBV12-3 or TRBV12-4 and TRBJ1-2; D ambiguous. Trimming left V 4 bases short and J 8 bases short, with 8 bases between. The CDR3 consists of 11 residues. CDR3 DNA: TGTGCCAGCAGTTGGTTGAGCGGCTACACCTTC. The encoded protein is CASSWLSGYTF.

The chain links TRBV6-6 to TRBJ2-7; tentatively, D is TRBD2 (7 bases). The V and J ends lost 8 bases and 7 bases respectively, with 12 bases between them. Germline lookup yields CDR1 MNHNY and CDR2 SVGAGI (reference sequence). This CDR3 region has 11 residues. The CDR3 DNA sequence: TGTGCCAGCTCCGGGGGGCGGGAGCAGTACGTC. This codes for CASSGGREQYV.

The chain couples TRBV4-1 to TRBJ1-2; D might be TRBD1 (6 bases). This CDR3 spans 15 amino acids. Germline lookup yields CDR1 MGHRA and CDR2 YSYEKL. V dropped 3 bases and J dropped 5 bases, with 16 bases sitting between them. CDR3 in amino acids: CASSHPVPTGYGYTF. The CDR3 coding sequence is TGCGCCAGCAGCCATCCGGTCCCGACAGGTTATGGCTACACCTTC.

DNA for the CDR3: TGCGCCAGCAGCCCGACAGGGTCCTACGAGCAGTACGTC. Translated: CASSPTGSYEQYV. The V call is TRBV5-1, the J call TRBJ2-7; 7 bases fit TRBD1. CDR3 length equals 13 residues. Germline V lookup: CDR1 SGHRS, CDR2 YFSETQ. J lost 1 base, V lost 4 bases, and 2 bases had no gene match.

The chain carries TRBV7-9 and TRBJ2-7; 9 nucleotides align to TRBD1. CDR1 is SEHNR, CDR2 FQNEAQ, per germline (reference sequence). CDR3 length: 14 amino acids. V shed 5 bases, J shed 4 bases, and the junction held 6 bases outside the gene matches. CDR3 bases: TGTGCCAGCAGCCCCGTTGGACAGGGGTACGAGCAGTACTTC. Translating it yields CASSPVGQGYEQYF.

This clone was detected once. The V and J genes are TRBV29-1 and TRBJ1-3; a possible D gene is TRBD1 (5 bases). V was shortened by 4 bases and J by 5 bases, with 12 bases between the two germline ends. The CDR3 consists of 13 residues. Germline CDR1 SQVTM, CDR2 ANQGSEA. For the CDR3, the DNA is TGCAGCGTTGGGGAGGGGATTCGAAACACCATATATTTT. This gives the protein CSVGEGIRNTIYF.

The chain joins TRBV7-9 to TRBJ1-3, with D perhaps TRBD1 (6 bases). CDR3 length equals 16 residues. Trimming took 1 base from V and 1 from J, leaving 11 bases between them. Germline CDR1 SEHNR, CDR2 FQNEAQ (reference sequence). The chain's CDR3 is CASSLGVGASGNTIYF. In DNA form, the CDR3 reads TGTGCCAGCAGCTTAGGTGTGGGGGCTTCTGGAAACACCATATATTTT.

This clone occurred a few times. This chain connects TRBV3-1 (or the pseudogene TRBV3-2) to TRBJ2-5, with 8 bases fitting TRBD1. Losses at the gene ends were 6 bases for V and 1 base for J; bases not matched to a gene: 4. CDR1 and CDR2 from the germline V gene are LGHDT and YNNKEL (reference sequence). The CDR3 totals 14 residues. CDR3 sequence reads: CASRNTGGQETQYF. CDR3 DNA: TGTGCCAGCAGGAATACAGGGGGCCAAGAGACCCAGTACTTC.

The V call is TRBV7-9, the J call TRBJ1-1; D is unclear. Germline CDR1 and CDR2: SEHNR and FQNEAQ (reference sequence). The germline V and J ends were trimmed by 0 bases and 7 bases, with 15 bases remaining between them. The CDR3 contains 15 residues. Here the CDR3 DNA reads TGTGCCAGCAGCTTAGCGGGAGGAGGCGGCGGTGAAGCTTTCTTT. Residues: CASSLAGGGGGEAFF.

This clone was recorded only once. This chain uses TRBV28 with TRBJ1-5; D unresolved. V was cut by 3 bases and J by 6 bases, with 9 bases left in between. This CDR3 has 13 residues. CDR1 and CDR2 (germline): MDHEN, SYDVKM. Here the CDR3 DNA reads TGTGCCAGCAGTTTGCTGAGTAGTCAGCCCCAGCATTTT. Translation gives CASSLLSSQPQHF.

The chain combines TRBV28 with TRBJ1-1, with TRBD1 matching over 7 bases. The V and J ends lost 10 bases and 5 bases, in that order; junction bases with no gene match: 13. The CDR3 runs 14 residues. Germline CDR1 MDHEN, CDR2 SYDVKM. The CDR3, as DNA: TGTGCCATCAAAAAACAGGGCAGGGGGACTGAAGCTTTCTTT. This sequence encodes CAIKKQGRGTEAFF.

The chain couples TRBV12-2 to TRBJ2-7; the table names TRBD2, a call not compared with the DNA. TRBV12-2 is flagged as a pseudogene. The CDR3 covers 19 residues. The CDR3 loop is CASRSRRPLGSGSTYEQYV. The DNA for the CDR3 is TGTGCAAGTCGCTCACGGAGACCGTTGGGGAGCGGCTCAACCTACGAGCAGTACGTC.

V and J are TRBV27 and TRBJ2-5; TRBD2 might be the D (6 bases). Deletions cut 0 bases from V and 5 bases from J, with 13 bases between. The CDR3 length is 15 residues. Germline lookup yields CDR1 MNHEY and CDR2 SMNVEV (reference sequence). CDR3 in DNA: TGTGCCAGCAGTTTATCTAGAACTAGCTTGGAGACCCAGTACTTC. Its protein product is CASSLSRTSLETQYF.

The chain joins TRBV10-3 to TRBJ2-2, with TRBD2 identical over 8 bases. Trimming at V came to 6 bases and at J to 7 bases, leaving 1 base not matched to a gene. Germline values: CDR1 ENHRY, CDR2 SYGVKD. This CDR3 has 12 amino acids. The CDR3, as DNA: TGTGCCATCAGGGGGACTAGCGGGGAGCTGTTTTTT. Its translation: CAIRGTSGELFF.

This clone has just one count. The CDR3, as DNA: TGTGCTAGTGGTGTTAGCGGGAGTGGCTACAATGAGCAGTTCTTC. Its protein product is CASGVSGSGYNEQFF. This chain uses TRBV12-5 with TRBJ2-1; 9 bases are shared with TRBD2. The CDR3 extends over 15 amino acids. Germline CDR1 reads LGHNT; CDR2 reads FRNRAP. The junction had 5 bases not matched to a gene; V was cut back by 5 bases and J by 3 bases.

The chain combines TRBV28 with TRBJ2-1, with TRBD2 identical over 7 bases. CDR1 is MDHEN, CDR2 SYDVKM, per germline. The CDR3 runs 14 residues. The junction had 7 bases not matched to a gene; V was cut back by 7 bases and J by 4 bases. CDR3 sequence reads: CASIGASGYNEQFF. The CDR3 DNA is TGTGCCAGCATTGGGGCTAGCGGATACAATGAGCAGTTCTTC. The full variable domain, rest sourced from reference TRBV28 and TRBJ2-1, is DVKVTQSSRYLVKRTGEKVFLECVQDMDHENMFWYRQDPGLGLRLIYFSYDVKMKEKGDIPEGYSVSREKKERFSLILESASTNQTSMYLCASIGASGYNEQFFGPGTRLTVL.

The chain carries TRBV28 and TRBJ2-7; TRBD2 is a possible D gene (6 bases). The CDR3 consists of 13 residues. The V gene lost 3 bases and the J gene lost 1 base, with 7 bases spanning the gap. The germline V gene has CDR1 MDHEN and CDR2 SYDVKM. In DNA form, the CDR3 reads TGTGCCAGCAGTTTGGAGGGATCCTACGAGCAGTACTTC. This codes for CASSLEGSYEQYF.

The chain links TRBV5-1 to TRBJ2-3; 7 bases fit TRBD1. Germline CDR1 reads SGHRS; CDR2 reads YFSETQ. Trimming took 5 bases from V and 8 from J; bases not matched to a gene: 14. The CDR3 has 15 residues. Here the CDR3 reads CASRWPGGGGGTQYF. The CDR3 DNA reads as TGCGCCAGCAGATGGCCAGGGGGTGGCGGCGGTACGCAGTATTTT.

The chain combines TRBV5-4 with TRBJ2-3; TRBD2 matches at 11 bases. CDR1 SGHNT and CDR2 YYREEE come from the germline V gene (reference sequence). V was pared by 1 base and J by 3 bases, with 4 bases of the junction left unmatched. The CDR3 spans 16 residues. CDR3 residues: CASSLTSGRVTDTQYF. The CDR3 DNA sequence: TGTGCCAGCAGCTTGACTAGCGGGAGAGTGACAGATACGCAGTATTTT.

This sequence joins TRBV19 and TRBJ1-2, with D unresolved. V gave up 7 bases and J gave up 2 bases, with 5 bases separating them. CDR3 length: 11 residues. The germline gives CDR1 LNHDA, CDR2 SQIVND (reference sequence). This chain's CDR3 is CASKRNYGYTF. The CDR3 DNA reads as TGTGCCAGTAAGCGGAACTATGGCTACACCTTC.